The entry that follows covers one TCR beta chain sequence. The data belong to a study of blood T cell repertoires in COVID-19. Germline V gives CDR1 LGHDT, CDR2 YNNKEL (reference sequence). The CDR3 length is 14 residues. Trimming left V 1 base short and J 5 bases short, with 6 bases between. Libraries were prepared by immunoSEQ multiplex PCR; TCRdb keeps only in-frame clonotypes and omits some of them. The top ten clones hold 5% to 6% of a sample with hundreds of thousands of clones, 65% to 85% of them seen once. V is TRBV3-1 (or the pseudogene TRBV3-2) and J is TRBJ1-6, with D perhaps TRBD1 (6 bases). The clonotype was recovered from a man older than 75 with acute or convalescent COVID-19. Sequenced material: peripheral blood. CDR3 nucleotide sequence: TGTGCCAGCAGCCAAGGGGACAATAATTCACCCCTCCACTTT. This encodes CASSQGDNNSPLHF.